A single T cell receptor (beta chain) is shown here with its context. Its target antigen remains unknown. Base qualities are not recorded, but no much larger clone differs from it by a single base. V sheds 6 bases and J sheds 6 bases, leaving 15 bases between their ends. As encoded in the germline V gene, CDR1 is SNHLY while CDR2 is FYNNEI. Including the terminal cysteine and phenylalanine, the CDR3 comprises 14 residues. Only CDR3 DNA remains: 42 bases, in frame from the first base. The trial excluded patients who had a history of autoimmune disease or who were on systemic immunosuppression. In every dose cohort, peripheral blood was drawn for TCR sequencing at baseline, cycle 4 day 1, and cycle 7 day 1. The samples were taken from a phase I, first-in-human, multicenter, open-label dose-escalation trial of ivuxolimab. Adults with locally advanced or metastatic melanoma, renal cell, hepatocellular, or head and neck squamous cell carcinoma were enrolled in the trial. Before TCR sequencing, CD4+ T cells and CD8+ T cells were sorted from peripheral blood as separate populations.

This sample is drawn from a study of OX40 agonist ivuxolimab in advanced cancers. About the investigation overall: The costimulatory receptor OX40 (CD134) was targeted by ivuxolimab, a fully human IgG2 agonistic monoclonal antibody. Peripheral TCRbeta sequencing aimed to test whether ivuxolimab altered TCR sequence diversity and caused clonal T-cell expansion. Prior anti-PD-1, anti-PD-L1 or anti-CTLA-4 therapy was permitted, and 40% of dose-escalation patients had received checkpoint inhibitors. The dose-escalation cohort was roughly 80% male with a mean age of 60 years, ranging from roughly 23 to 79. Intravenous ivuxolimab was administered to patients every 2 weeks at six dose levels: 0.01, 0.1, 0.3, 1.5, 3 and 10 mg/kg. Of the roughly 51 patients in dose escalation, about 20 had hepatocellular carcinoma, some 15 had melanoma, 9 had renal cell carcinoma and 9 had head and neck cancer. Partial responses were achieved by three dose-escalation patients, of whom one had hepatocellular carcinoma and two had cutaneous melanoma. The paper describes the monotherapy dose-escalation part (N of about 54 patients) of the phase I trial of ivuxolimab.

Overall study outcomes, separate from this receptor: On average, CD8+ T cells showed more expanded clones than CD4+ T cells after ivuxolimab. Low levels of normalized T-cell clonal expansion were also seen in some patients who did not respond. At doses from 0.1 to 3.0 mg/kg, clonal expansion was seen in both CD4+ and CD8+ blood T cells between baseline and week 6. Which antigens the clonally expanded peripheral T cells were specific for was not determined. In the 0.1-3.0 mg/kg groups, partial responders had among the lowest normalized peripheral clonal expansion, particularly in CD8+ T cells.

Genomic DNA was extracted from sorted cells for sequencing of the TCRbeta CDR3 region. The immunoSEQ Assay was used to sequence the TCRbeta CDR3 regions. In TCRdb, the immuneACCESS table is reduced to in-frame sequences with V and J assigned. These tables do not hold every clone; where another copy was compared, an unresolved V gene accounts for under half, and the others remain unexplained. In this sample the table shows about 68,000 clones, 65% to 85% of which occur a single time. About 11% of the sample comes from the top ten. Material: CD4+ or CD8+ T cells sorted from blood, obtained in a trial of the OX40 agonist ivuxolimab. The V and J segments used are TRBV2 and TRBJ2-1; the D gene is perhaps TRBD2, on 6 matching bases. The clonotype comes from an adult with an advanced solid tumor such as melanoma, head and neck, liver or kidney cancer. The CDR3 protein: CASRGDWRTNEQFF. The nucleotide sequence reads as follows: TGTGCCAGCAGGGGGGACTGGCGGACCAATGAGCAGTTCTTC.